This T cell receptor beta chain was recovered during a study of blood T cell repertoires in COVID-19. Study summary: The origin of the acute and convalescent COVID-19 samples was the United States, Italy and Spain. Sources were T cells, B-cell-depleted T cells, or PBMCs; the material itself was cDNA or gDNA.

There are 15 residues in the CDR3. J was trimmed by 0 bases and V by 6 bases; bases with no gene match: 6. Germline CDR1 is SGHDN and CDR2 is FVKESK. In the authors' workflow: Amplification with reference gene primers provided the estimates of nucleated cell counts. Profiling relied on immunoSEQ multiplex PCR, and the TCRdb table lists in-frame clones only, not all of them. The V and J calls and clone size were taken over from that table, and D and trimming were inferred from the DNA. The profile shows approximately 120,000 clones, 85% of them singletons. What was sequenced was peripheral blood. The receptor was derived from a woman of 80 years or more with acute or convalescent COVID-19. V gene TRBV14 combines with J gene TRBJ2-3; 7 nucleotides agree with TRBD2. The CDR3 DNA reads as TGTGCCAGCAGTCCCTGGCGGGGGAGCACAGATACGCAGTATTTT. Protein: CASSPWRGSTDTQYF.